This TCR beta chain was captured in a study of T cell responses to AZD1222 COVID-19 vaccine. Study-wide results and caveats: Spike-specific TCR breadth and depth went up after people got two AZD1222 doses.

In its sample, this clone was seen once. Its antigen is not identified. The data were produced by immunoSEQ multiplex PCR, yet TCRdb's version contains in-frame clones alone and is incomplete. The sample lists over 120,000 clones; approximately 88% were seen once. The CDR3 consists of 13 residues. Trimming pared 6 bases from V and 5 bases from J, leaving 13 bases between. Germline values: CDR1 MDHEN, CDR2 SYDVKM. The material sequenced was peripheral blood, taken 28 days after the second dose of the MenACWY control vaccine. The source is an adult who received the MenACWY meningococcal vaccine as a control. J is TRBJ1-2 and V is TRBV28; D ambiguous. The CDR3 bases are TGTGCCAGCAGAGAGATCGTAGCGTATGGCTACACCTTC. The encoded protein is CASREIVAYGYTF.